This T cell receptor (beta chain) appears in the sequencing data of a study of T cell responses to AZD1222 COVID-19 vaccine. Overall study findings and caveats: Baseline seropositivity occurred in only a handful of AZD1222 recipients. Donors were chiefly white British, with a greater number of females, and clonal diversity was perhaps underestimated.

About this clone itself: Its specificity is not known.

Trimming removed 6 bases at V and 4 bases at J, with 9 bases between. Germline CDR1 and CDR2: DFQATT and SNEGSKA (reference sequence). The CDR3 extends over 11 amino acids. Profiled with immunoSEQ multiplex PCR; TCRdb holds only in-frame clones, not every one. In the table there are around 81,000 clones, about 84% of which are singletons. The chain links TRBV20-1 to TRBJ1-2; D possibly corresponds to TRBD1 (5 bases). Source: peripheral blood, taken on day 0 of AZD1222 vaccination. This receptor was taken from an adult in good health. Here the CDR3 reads CSAQGSYGYTF. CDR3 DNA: TGCAGTGCGCAGGGTAGCTATGGCTACACCTTC.